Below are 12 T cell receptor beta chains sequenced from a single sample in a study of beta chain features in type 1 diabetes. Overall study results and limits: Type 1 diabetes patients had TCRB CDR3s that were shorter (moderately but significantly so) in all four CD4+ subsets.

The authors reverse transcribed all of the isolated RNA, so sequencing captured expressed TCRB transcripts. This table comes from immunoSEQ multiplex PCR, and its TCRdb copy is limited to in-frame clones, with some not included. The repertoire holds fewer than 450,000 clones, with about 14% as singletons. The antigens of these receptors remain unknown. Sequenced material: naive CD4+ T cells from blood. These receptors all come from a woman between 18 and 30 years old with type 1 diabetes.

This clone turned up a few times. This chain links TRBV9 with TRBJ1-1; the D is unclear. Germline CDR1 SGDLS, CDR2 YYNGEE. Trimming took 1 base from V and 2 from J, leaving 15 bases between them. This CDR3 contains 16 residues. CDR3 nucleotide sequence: TGTGCCAGCAGCGTAAACTGGGGAGGGATTAACACTGAAGCTTTCTTT. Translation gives CASSVNWGGINTEAFF.

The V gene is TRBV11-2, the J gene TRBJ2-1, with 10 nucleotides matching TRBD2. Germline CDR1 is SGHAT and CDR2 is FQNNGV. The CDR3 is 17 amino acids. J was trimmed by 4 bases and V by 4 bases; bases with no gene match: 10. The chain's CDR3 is CASSSLKGTSEYNEQFF. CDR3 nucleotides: TGTGCCAGCAGCTCCTTAAAAGGGACTAGCGAGTACAATGAGCAGTTCTTC.

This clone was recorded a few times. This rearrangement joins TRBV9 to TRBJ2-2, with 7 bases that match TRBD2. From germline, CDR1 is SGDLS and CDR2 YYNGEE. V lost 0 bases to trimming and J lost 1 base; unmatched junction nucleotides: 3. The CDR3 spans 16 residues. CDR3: CASSVGGGMNTGELFF. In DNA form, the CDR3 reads TGTGCCAGCAGCGTAGGGGGGGGAATGAACACCGGGGAGCTGTTTTTT. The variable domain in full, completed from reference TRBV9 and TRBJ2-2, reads DSGVTQTPKHLITATGQRVTLRCSPRSGDLSVYWYQQSLDQGLQFLIQYYNGEERAKGNILERFSAQQFPDLHSELNLSSLELGDSALYFCASSVGGGMNTGELFFGEGSRLTVL.

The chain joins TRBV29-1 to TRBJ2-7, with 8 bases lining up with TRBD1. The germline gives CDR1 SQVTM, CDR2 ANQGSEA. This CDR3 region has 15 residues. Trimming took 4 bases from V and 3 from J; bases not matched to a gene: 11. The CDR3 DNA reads TGCAGCGTTGTACCTCCTGGACAGGGTAACTACGAGCAGTACTTC. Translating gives CSVVPPGQGNYEQYF.

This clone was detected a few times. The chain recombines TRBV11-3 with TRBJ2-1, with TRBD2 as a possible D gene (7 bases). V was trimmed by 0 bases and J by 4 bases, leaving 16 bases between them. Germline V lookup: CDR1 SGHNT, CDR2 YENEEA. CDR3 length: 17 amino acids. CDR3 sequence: CASSLEGGGPPYNEQFF. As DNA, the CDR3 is TGTGCCAGCAGCTTAGAAGGGGGAGGGCCCCCTTACAATGAGCAGTTCTTC.

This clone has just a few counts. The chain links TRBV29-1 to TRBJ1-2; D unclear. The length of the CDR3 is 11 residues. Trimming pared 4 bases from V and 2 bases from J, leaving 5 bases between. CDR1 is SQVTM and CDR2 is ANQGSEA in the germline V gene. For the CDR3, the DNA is TGCAGCGTTGTTCTGAACTATGGCTACACCTTC. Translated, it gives CSVVLNYGYTF.

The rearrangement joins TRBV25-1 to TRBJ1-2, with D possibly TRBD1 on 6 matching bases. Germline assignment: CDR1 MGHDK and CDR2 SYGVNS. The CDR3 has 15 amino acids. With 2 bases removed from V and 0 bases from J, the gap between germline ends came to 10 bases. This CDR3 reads CASSEEGGTNYGYTF. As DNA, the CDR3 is TGTGCCAGCAGTGAAGAAGGGGGAACTAACTATGGCTACACCTTC.

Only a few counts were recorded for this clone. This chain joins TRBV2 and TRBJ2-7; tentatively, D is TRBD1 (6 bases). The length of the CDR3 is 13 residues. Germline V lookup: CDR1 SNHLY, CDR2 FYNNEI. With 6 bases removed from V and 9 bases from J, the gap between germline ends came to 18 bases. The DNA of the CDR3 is TGTGCCAGCAGCTCCGGGACACAATTTCGGCAGTACGTC. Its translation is CASSSGTQFRQYV.

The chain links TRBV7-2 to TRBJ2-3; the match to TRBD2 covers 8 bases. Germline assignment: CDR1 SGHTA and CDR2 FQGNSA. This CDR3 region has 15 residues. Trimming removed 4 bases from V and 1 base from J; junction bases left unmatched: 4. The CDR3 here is CASSSPGGRTDTQYF. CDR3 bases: TGTGCCAGCAGCTCTCCGGGAGGGCGCACAGATACGCAGTATTTT.

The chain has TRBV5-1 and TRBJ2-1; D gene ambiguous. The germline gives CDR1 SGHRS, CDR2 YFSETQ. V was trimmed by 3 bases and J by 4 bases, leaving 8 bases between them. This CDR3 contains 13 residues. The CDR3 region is CASSYPYYNEQFF. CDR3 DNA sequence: TGCGCCAGCAGCTACCCCTATTACAATGAGCAGTTCTTC.

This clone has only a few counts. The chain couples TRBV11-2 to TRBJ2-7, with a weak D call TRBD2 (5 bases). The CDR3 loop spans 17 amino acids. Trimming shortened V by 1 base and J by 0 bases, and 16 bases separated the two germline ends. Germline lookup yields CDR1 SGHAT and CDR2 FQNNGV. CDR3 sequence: CASSLGTEGPLSYEQYV. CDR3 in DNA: TGTGCCAGCAGCTTAGGGACTGAAGGGCCTCTCTCCTACGAGCAGTACGTC.

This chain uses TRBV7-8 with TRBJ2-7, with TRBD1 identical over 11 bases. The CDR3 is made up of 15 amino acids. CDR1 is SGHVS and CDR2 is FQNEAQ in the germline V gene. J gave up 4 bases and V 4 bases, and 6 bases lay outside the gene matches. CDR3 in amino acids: CASSWGTGGGYEQYV. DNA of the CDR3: TGTGCCAGCAGCTGGGGGACAGGGGGAGGGTACGAGCAGTACGTC.